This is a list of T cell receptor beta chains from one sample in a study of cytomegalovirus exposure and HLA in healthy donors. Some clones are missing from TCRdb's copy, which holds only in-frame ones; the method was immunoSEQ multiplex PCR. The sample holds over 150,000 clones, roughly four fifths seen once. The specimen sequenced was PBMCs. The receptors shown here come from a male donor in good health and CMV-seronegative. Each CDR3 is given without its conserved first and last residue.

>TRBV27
ASSGFYRTGINEKLF
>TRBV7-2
ASSPWDRDLYGYT
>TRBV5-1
ASSLESSGHYEQY
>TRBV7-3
ASSPNARQGGYGYT
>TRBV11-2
ASSSLSVMGQGGRGY
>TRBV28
ASRSLPRTNEKLF
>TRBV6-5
ASSARENGYEQY
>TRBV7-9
ASSSNYRDLAGGEQF
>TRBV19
ASSIDRGLGTEAF
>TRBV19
ASSSPHRVNQPQH
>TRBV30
AWSRGTDQETQY
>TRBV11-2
ASSPPDRGPQETQY
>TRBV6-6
ASTITGGAYEQY
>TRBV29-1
SVELGNTIY
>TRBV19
ASSILPGQRNQPQH
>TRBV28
ASRATGGNIGYT
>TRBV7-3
ASSSYAGTGGDEQF
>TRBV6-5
ASSYGVLASYEQY
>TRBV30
ASDGTTGELF
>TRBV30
AWGIGASTDTQY
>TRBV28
ATGGAVGEQF
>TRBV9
ASSETSGSYEQF
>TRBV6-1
ASSQGEGRYGYT
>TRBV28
ASSLGPGGNQPQH
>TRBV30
AWWLGGGEQY
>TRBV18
ASSLDRLFYEQY
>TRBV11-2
ASSSPIGGRSPYNEQF
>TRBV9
ASSVSGSGYSEQF
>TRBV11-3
ASSLDFGAEPYNEQF
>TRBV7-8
ASNAGDTYEQY
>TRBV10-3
AISGTAEQPQH
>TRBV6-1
ASSGTSGGPSDTQY
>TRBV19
ASMRAYRVTGANVLT
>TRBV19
ASNPGQGISPLH
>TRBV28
ASIPASGNYEQY
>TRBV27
ASSLWSRELEQF
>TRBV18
ASSPPWEDTGELF
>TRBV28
ASSPPLETGVSGNTIY
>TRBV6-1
AARQDSNQPQH
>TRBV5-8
ASSSGTHNTGELF
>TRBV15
ATSGEGNSNQPQH
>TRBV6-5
ASSYSRNQPQH
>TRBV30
AYAGVEETQY
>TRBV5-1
ASREYRDTQNTGELF
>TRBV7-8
ASSPADRVPYEQY
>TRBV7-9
ASSSGLAETDTQY
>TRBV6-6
ASSYPMVGETQY
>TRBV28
ASSSGQSAYSNQPQH
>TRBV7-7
ASSPQGQSYNEQF
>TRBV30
AWSVGGAGYNSPLH
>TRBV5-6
ASSPTGRGTEAF
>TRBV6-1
ASSRTGDNQPQH
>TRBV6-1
ASRVQGTREQY
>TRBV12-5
ASGFMRGFDTEAF
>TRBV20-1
SAPLRGTQY
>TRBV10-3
AISEAPASSGNTIY